Described below is a single T cell receptor (beta chain) sequence and its context. The antigen is not known. The V gene's germline CDR1 is SEHNR and CDR2 FQNEAQ (reference sequence). V was pared by 4 bases and J by 3 bases, with 8 bases of the junction left unmatched. The CDR3 covers 16 residues. These data originate in a study of T cell responses to AZD1222 COVID-19 vaccine. Study in general: Both about-4-week and about-12-week second-dose recipients were combined. Study-level points and caveats: Within unmutated variant regions lay the reported targets of nearly half of spike-specific TCRs.

The data were produced by immunoSEQ multiplex PCR, yet TCRdb's version contains in-frame clones alone and is incomplete. The sample records around 200,000 clones, roughly 93% being singletons. The material was peripheral blood, obtained on day 0 of AZD1222 vaccination. This TCR came from an adult in good health. The chain is built from TRBV7-9 and TRBJ2-1; 8 bases agree with TRBD2. CDR3 in amino acids: CASSSPGTRDYNEQFF. The CDR3 nucleotides are TGTGCCAGCAGCTCACCCGGGACTAGAGACTACAATGAGCAGTTCTTC.